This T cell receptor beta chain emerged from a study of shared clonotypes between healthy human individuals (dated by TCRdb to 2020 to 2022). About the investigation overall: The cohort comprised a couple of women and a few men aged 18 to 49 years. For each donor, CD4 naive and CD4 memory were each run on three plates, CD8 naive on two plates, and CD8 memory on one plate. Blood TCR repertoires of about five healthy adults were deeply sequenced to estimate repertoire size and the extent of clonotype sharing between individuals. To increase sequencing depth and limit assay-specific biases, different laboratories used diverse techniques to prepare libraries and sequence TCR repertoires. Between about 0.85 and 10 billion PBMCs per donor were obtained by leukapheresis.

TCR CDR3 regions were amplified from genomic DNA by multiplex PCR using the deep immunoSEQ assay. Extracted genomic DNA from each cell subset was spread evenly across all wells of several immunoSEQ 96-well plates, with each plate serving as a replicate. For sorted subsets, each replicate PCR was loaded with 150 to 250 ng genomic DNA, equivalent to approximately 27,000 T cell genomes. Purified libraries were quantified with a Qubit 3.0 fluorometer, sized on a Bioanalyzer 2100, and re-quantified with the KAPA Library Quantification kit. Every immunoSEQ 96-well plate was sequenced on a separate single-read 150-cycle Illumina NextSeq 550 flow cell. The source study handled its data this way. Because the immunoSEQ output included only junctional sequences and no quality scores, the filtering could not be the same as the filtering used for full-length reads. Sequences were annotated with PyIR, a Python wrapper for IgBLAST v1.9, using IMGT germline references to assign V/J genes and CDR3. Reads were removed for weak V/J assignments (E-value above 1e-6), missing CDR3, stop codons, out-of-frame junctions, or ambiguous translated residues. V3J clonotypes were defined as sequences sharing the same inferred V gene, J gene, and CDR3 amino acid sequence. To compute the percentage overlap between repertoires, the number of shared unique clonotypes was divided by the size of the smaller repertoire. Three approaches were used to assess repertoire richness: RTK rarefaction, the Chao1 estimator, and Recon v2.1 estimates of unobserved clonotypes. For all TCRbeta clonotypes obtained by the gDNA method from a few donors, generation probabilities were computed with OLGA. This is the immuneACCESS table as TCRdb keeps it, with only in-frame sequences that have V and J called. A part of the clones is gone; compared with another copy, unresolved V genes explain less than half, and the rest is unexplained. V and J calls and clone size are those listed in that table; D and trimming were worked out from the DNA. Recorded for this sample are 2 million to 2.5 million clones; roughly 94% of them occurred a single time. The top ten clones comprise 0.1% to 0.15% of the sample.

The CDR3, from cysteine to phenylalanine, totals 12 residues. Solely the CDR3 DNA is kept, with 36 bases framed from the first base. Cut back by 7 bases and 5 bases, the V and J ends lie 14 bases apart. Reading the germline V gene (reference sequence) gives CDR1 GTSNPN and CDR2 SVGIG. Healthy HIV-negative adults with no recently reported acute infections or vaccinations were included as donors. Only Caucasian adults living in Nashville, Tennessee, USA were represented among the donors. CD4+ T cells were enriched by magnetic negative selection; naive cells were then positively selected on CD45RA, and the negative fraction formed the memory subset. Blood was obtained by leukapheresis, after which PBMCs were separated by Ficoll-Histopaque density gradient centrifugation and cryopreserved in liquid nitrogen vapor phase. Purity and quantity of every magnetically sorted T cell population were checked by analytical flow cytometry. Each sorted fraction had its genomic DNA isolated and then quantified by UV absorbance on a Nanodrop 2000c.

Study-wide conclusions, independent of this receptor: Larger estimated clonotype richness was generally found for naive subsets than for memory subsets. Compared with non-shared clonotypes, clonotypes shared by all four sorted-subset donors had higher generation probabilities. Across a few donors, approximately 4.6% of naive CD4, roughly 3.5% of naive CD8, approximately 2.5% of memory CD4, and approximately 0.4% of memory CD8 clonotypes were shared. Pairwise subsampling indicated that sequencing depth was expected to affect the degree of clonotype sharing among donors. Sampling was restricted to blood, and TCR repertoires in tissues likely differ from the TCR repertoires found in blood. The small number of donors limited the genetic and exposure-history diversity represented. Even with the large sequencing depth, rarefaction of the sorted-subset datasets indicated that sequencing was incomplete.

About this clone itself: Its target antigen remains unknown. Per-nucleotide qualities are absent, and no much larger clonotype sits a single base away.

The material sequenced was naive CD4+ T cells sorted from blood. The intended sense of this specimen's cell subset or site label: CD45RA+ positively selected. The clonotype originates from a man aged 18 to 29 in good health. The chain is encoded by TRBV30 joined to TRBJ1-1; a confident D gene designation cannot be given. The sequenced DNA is TGTGCCTTCGGGTTACGAGTAACTGAAGCTTTCTTT. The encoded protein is CAFGLRVTEAFF. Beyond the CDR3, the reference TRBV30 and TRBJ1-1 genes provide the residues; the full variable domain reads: SQTIHQWPATLVQPVGSPLSLECTVEGTSNPNLYWYRQAAGRGLQLLFYSVGIGQISSEVPQNLSASRPQDRQFILSSKKLLLSDSGFYLCAFGLRVTEAFFGQGTRLTVV.